This T cell receptor (beta chain) comes out of a study of T-cell reconstitution after alpha-beta-depleted transplantation in children. The CDR3 totals 16 residues. The V gene's germline CDR1 is MGHRA and CDR2 YSYEKL. After removal of 1 base from V and 8 bases from J, the junction contained 6 bases not matched to a gene. Unique molecular identifiers were used in preparing the TCRbeta library. A single record per CDR3 protein comes from TCRdb applying MiXCR to the PCR reads. The sample includes 450,000 to 600,000 distinct CDR3 sequences, about 18% seen only once; the top ten take 2.5% to 4%. This specimen consisted of PBMCs from the stem cell graft donor, obtained from the stem cell graft. The chain carries TRBV4-1 and TRBJ2-1; 12 positions agree with TRBD2. The clonotype comes from a human donor who donated a stem cell graft to a child with acute lymphoblastic leukemia. CDR3 region: CASSQGTSGNLDEQFF. CDR3 nucleotide sequence: TGCGCCAGCAGCCAAGGGACTAGCGGGAATCTAGATGAGCAGTTCTTC.